Below are 20 T cell receptor beta chains sequenced from a single sample in a study of shared clonotypes between healthy human individuals. TCRdb's table, derived via immunoSEQ multiplex PCR, lists solely in-frame clones and lacks some. The profile covers some 500,000 clones, with more than 95% appearing a single time and approximately 0.06% taken by the ten largest. Sequencing was carried out using naive CD4+ T cells sorted from blood. Subset defined: CD45RA+ positively selected. The receptors come from a woman in her 30s in good health.

The chain has TRBV6-1 and TRBJ1-5; D remains unclear. V lost 2 bases and J 5 bases, leaving 7 bases between the germline ends. The CDR3 length is 13 residues. Germline CDR1 reads MNHNS; CDR2 reads SASEGT. CDR3 region: CASSEMVYQPQHF. CDR3 DNA sequence: TGTGCCAGCAGTGAAATGGTGTATCAGCCCCAGCATTTT.

As regards this clone: The same CDR3 is also encoded by other DNA sequences in this sample. The J gene is TRBJ1-5, the V gene TRBV19, with 10 bases that match TRBD1. In germline, CDR1 is LNHDA, CDR2 SQIVND (reference sequence). Trimming at V came to 7 bases and at J to 4 bases, leaving 1 base not matched to a gene. The CDR3 contains 13 residues. The CDR3 DNA follows: TGTGCCAGTAAGGACAGGGGGAATCAGCCCCAGCATTTT. It encodes CASKDRGNQPQHF.

The chain employs TRBV18 and TRBJ2-3; TRBD2 matches 9 bases. The CDR3 covers 19 residues. Per germline, CDR1 KGHSH and CDR2 LQKENI. The ends lost 3 bases at V and 5 bases at J; junction bases unmatched: 18. CDR3 protein: CASSPRGPSSGAGGDTQYF. DNA for the CDR3: TGTGCCAGCTCACCGCGAGGGCCTTCTAGCGGGGCCGGGGGAGATACGCAGTATTTT.

J is TRBJ1-2 and V is TRBV7-9, with 9 bases matching TRBD1. Trimming cost V 5 bases and J 9 bases; bases outside gene matches: 22. This CDR3 spans 18 amino acids. CDR1 and CDR2 (germline): SEHNR, FQNEAQ (reference sequence). Here the CDR3 DNA reads TGTGCCAGCAGCCCACTCACTGCTCCTACCGGGACAGGGCTTCGCTACACCTTC. It is translated as CASSPLTAPTGTGLRYTF.

This chain connects TRBV2 to TRBJ2-1; 12 bases are a match to TRBD2. Unmatched junction bases numbered 8, after V lost 7 bases and J lost 4 bases. Germline CDR1 SNHLY, CDR2 FYNNEI. CDR3 length: 16 residues. CDR3 amino acids: CASTETLAGGYNEQFF. The CDR3 DNA sequence: TGTGCCAGCACCGAAACCCTAGCGGGAGGGTACAATGAGCAGTTCTTC. The whole variable domain, remainder taken from reference TRBV2 and TRBJ2-1, is EPEVTQTPSHQVTQMGQEVILRCVPISNHLYFYWYRQILGQKVEFLVSFYNNEISEKSEIFDDQFSVERPDGSNFTLKIRSTKLEDSAMYFCASTETLAGGYNEQFFGPGTRLTVL.

This rearrangement joins TRBV6-1 to TRBJ1-5; 7 positions agree with TRBD1. The CDR3 sequence is 14 residues long. J was trimmed by 6 bases and V by 4 bases; bases with no gene match: 6. Germline values: CDR1 MNHNS, CDR2 SASEGT. CDR3 sequence: CASSGIGGLQPQHF. CDR3 nucleotides: TGTGCCAGCAGTGGTATAGGGGGCCTTCAGCCCCAGCATTTT.

CDR3 in amino acids: CASRLLTQGAQEQFF. The CDR3 DNA is TGTGCCAGCAGACTATTAACACAGGGGGCGCAGGAGCAGTTCTTC. The chain links TRBV2 to TRBJ2-1; 9 bases line up with TRBD1. The J segment lost 10 bases and the V segment lost 6 bases, leaving 13 bases of the junction unmatched. CDR3 length equals 15 residues. Germline lookup yields CDR1 SNHLY and CDR2 FYNNEI.

The chain employs TRBV7-9 and TRBJ2-7; D tentatively fits TRBD1 or TRBD2 (5 bases each). From germline, CDR1 is SEHNR and CDR2 FQNEAQ (reference sequence). The V and J ends lost 4 bases and 3 bases respectively, with 16 bases between them. The CDR3 sequence is 15 residues long. Here the CDR3 DNA reads TGTGCCAGCAGCTACTGGGACGCTACAGACTACGAGCAGTACTTC. Its translation: CASSYWDATDYEQYF.

V gene TRBV6-6 combines with J gene TRBJ2-7, with TRBD2 as a possible D gene (5 bases). The CDR3 length is 15 residues. With 2 bases removed from V and 3 bases from J, the gap between germline ends came to 14 bases. Germline CDR1 reads MNHNY; CDR2 reads SVGAGI (reference sequence). The chain's CDR3 is CASSYLIHGSYEQYF. In nucleotides, the CDR3 is TGTGCCAGCAGTTACCTCATTCATGGGAGCTACGAGCAGTACTTC.

The V call is TRBV27, the J call TRBJ2-1, with 8 bases lining up with TRBD2. J was trimmed by 5 bases and V by 5 bases; bases with no gene match: 11. The CDR3 consists of 16 residues. The V gene's germline CDR1 is MNHEY and CDR2 SMNVEV (reference sequence). The CDR3 DNA is TGTGCCAGCAGTCGAAAGGGAATGGGACTAGACAATGAGCAGTTCTTC. This sequence encodes CASSRKGMGLDNEQFF.

This clone showed up just a few times. The V call is TRBV10-3, the J call TRBJ1-4; no clear D gene. This CDR3 contains 15 residues. CDR1 and CDR2 from the germline V gene are ENHRY and SYGVKD. The germline V and J ends were trimmed by 0 bases and 4 bases, with 9 bases remaining between them. The CDR3 protein is CAISESKGINEKLFF. For the CDR3, the DNA is TGTGCCATCAGTGAGTCGAAGGGCATTAATGAAAAACTGTTTTTT.

The rearrangement uses TRBV5-6 and TRBJ1-2; D is ambiguous. Trimming removed 1 base from V and 6 bases from J, with 13 bases in between. The CDR3 totals 14 residues. Germline values: CDR1 SGHDT, CDR2 YYEEEE. CDR3: CASSLRKQPHGYTF. CDR3 DNA sequence: TGTGCCAGCAGCTTGCGTAAACAACCCCATGGCTACACCTTC.

V is TRBV11-2 and J is TRBJ2-7; 13 nucleotides line up with TRBD2. V gave up 5 bases and J gave up 9 bases; unmatched junction bases: 7. Germline V gene sequence: CDR1 SGHAT, CDR2 FQNNGV. The CDR3 runs 14 residues. The CDR3 sequence is CASSAGLAGAVQYF. In nucleotides, the CDR3 is TGTGCCAGCAGCGCAGGACTAGCGGGAGCGGTGCAGTACTTC.

The rearrangement links TRBV11-2 to TRBJ2-1, with D unclear. V lost 5 bases and J lost 10, with 15 bases in between. CDR3 length: 13 amino acids. The germline V gene encodes CDR1 SGHAT and CDR2 FQNNGV. In nucleotides, the CDR3 is TGTGCCAGCAGCCTGAACCCGACTGTCGAGCAGTTCTTC. Translating gives CASSLNPTVEQFF.

This chain links TRBV11-2 with TRBJ1-6; no definite D call. The V end was cut by 1 base, the J end by 7 bases, with 2 bases between. The germline CDR1 and CDR2 sequences are SGHAT and FQNNGV. This CDR3 contains 12 residues. The CDR3 sequence is CASSLGNSPLHF. As DNA, the CDR3 is TGTGCCAGCAGCTTAGGCAATTCACCCCTCCACTTT.

The chain has TRBV5-4 and TRBJ1-2; TRBD1 is a possible D gene (5 bases). The CDR3 contains 15 residues. V shed 0 bases and J shed 4 bases, with 13 bases lying between them. Germline-derived CDR1 and CDR2 are SGHNT and YYREEE (reference sequence). The CDR3 reads CASSLGGTAAYGYTF. CDR3 bases: TGTGCCAGCAGCTTGGGCGGGACCGCCGCCTATGGCTACACCTTC.

J is TRBJ1-5 and V is TRBV11-1, with 10 bases identical to TRBD1. In germline, CDR1 is SGHAT, CDR2 FQDESV (reference sequence). V shed 5 bases and J 5 bases; nucleotides not matched to a gene: 6. The CDR3 has 15 amino acids. The CDR3 protein is CASSMTGGVDQPQHF. The CDR3 region has the DNA TGTGCCAGCAGCATGACAGGGGGCGTGGATCAGCCCCAGCATTTT.

The chain carries TRBV28 and TRBJ1-2; 9 bases fit TRBD1. This CDR3 comprises 14 residues. The ends lost 5 bases at V and 4 bases at J; junction bases unmatched: 5. CDR1 and CDR2 from the germline V gene are MDHEN and SYDVKM. The CDR3 reads CASSLGQGSYGYTF. The DNA of the CDR3 is TGTGCCAGCAGTCTCGGACAGGGGAGCTATGGCTACACCTTC.

This chain joins TRBV11-2 and TRBJ2-5, with 11 bases that match TRBD1. V dropped 4 bases and J dropped 4; count of bases not matched to a gene: 5. Per germline, CDR1 SGHAT and CDR2 FQNNGV. This CDR3 comprises 15 residues. The CDR3 region has the DNA TGTGCCAGCAGCTCAAGGACAGGGGGCAGAGAGACCCAGTACTTC. It yields the protein CASSSRTGGRETQYF. The full variable domain, in which reference TRBV11-2 and TRBJ2-5 provide the parts outside the CDR3, is EAGVAQSPRYKIIEKRQSVAFWCNPISGHATLYWYQQILGQGPKLLIQFQNNGVVDDSQLPKDRFSAERLKGVDSTLKIQPAKLEDSAVYLCASSSRTGGRETQYFGPGTRLLVL.

The CDR3 reads CASSLGSQPQHF. In DNA, the CDR3 is TGTGCCAGCAGTTTAGGTTCCCAGCCCCAGCATTTT. The gene calls are TRBV28 and TRBJ1-5, with no clear D. Germline-derived CDR1 and CDR2 are MDHEN and SYDVKM. The CDR3 totals 12 residues. V lost 2 bases and J lost 7, with 6 bases in between.